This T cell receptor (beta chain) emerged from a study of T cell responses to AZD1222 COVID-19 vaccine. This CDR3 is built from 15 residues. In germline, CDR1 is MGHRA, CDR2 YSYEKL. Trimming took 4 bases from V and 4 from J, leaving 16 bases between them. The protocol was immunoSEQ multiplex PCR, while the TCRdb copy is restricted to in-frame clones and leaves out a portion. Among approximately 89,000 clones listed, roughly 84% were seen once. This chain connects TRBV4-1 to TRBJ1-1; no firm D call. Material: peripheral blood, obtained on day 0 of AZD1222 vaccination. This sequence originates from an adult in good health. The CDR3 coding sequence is TGCGCCAGCAGCCCCGAACCGCAGGTTTTCACTGAAGCTTTCTTT. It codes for CASSPEPQVFTEAFF.